This TCR beta chain was sequenced during a study of glioma-infiltrating T cells after dendritic cell vaccination. TCRB CDR3 was amplified from 2 ug genomic DNA or less. Amplification used 60 V beta primers and 13 J beta primers. Using immunoSEQ multiplex PCR, the repertoire was profiled, and TCRdb retains in-frame clones only, with some absent. The table lists roughly 100,000 clones, over 65% of them singletons. PBMC sampling occurred before vaccination, two weeks after the third dose, and at progression. Germline V gene sequence: CDR1 GTSNPN, CDR2 SVGIG (reference sequence). CDR3 length: 17 residues. V lost 4 bases and J lost 4; bases outside the gene matches: 6.

The sequence came from a human donor with glioblastoma. The chain joins TRBV30 to TRBJ2-6, with 14 bases that match TRBD2. The sample consisted of blood, taken before dendritic cell vaccination. The CDR3 is CAWMTSGRATGANVLTF. For the CDR3, the DNA is TGTGCCTGGATGACTAGCGGGAGGGCCACCGGGGCCAACGTCCTGACTTTC.